This TCR beta chain was sequenced in a study of Graves' ophthalmopathy and Graves' hyperthyroidism. Findings of the study overall: The model's ophthalmopathy progression predictions had approximately 65% sensitivity and approximately 72% specificity.

The CDR3 sequence is 14 residues long. CDR1 and CDR2 from the germline V gene are SGHKS and YYEKEE (reference sequence). V was shortened by 3 bases and J by 3 bases, with 10 bases between the two germline ends. All donors with ophthalmopathy were recorded as having moderate-to-severe activity, CAS ≥3, NOSPECS ≥4 and a duration under 3 months. Researchers took RNA transcripts and amplified TCR beta CDR3 regions from them. An opening RT-PCR round employed HTBI primers and preceded a second-round multiplex PCR. TCRdb reprocessed the multiplex PCR reads via MiXCR and lists one record per CDR3 protein. The repertoire holds hundreds of thousands of distinct CDR3 sequences, with roughly 41% as singletons. This clonotype has ten or more counts. Its antigen is not known.

Sequenced: peripheral blood. The clonotype was recovered from an adult man with Graves' ophthalmopathy. This sequence joins TRBV5-5 and TRBJ1-3; D possibly corresponds to TRBD1 (6 bases). CDR3 sequence: CASSSTDSGNTIYF. The CDR3, as DNA: TGTGCCAGCAGCTCCACGGACAGTGGAAACACCATATATTTT.